Each of the 12 T cell receptor beta chains below was sequenced from the same sample in a study of OX40 agonist ivuxolimab in advanced cancers. Libraries were prepared by immunoSEQ multiplex PCR; TCRdb keeps only in-frame clonotypes and omits some of them. The data hold more than 60,000 clones, with 70% to 90% observed a single time. The starting material was CD4+ or CD8+ T cells sorted from blood, obtained in a trial of the OX40 agonist ivuxolimab. The origin of the receptors is an adult with an advanced solid tumor such as melanoma, head and neck, liver or kidney cancer.

The chain employs TRBV19 and TRBJ1-2; perhaps TRBD1 as D (5 bases). The CDR3 covers 14 residues. Germline values: CDR1 LNHDA, CDR2 SQIVND (reference sequence). The V end was cut by 7 bases, the J end by 4 bases, with 16 bases between. The CDR3 bases are TGTGCCAGTAACATGAATGGGGGGACCTATGGCTACACCTTC. The encoded protein is CASNMNGGTYGYTF.

The chain links TRBV12-5 to TRBJ2-3, with 10 bases aligning to TRBD2. Germline V gives CDR1 LGHNT, CDR2 FRNRAP. This CDR3 contains 16 residues. The V and J ends lost 1 base and 4 bases, in that order; junction bases with no gene match: 5. The CDR3 DNA reads as TGTGCTAGTGGTTTGGGCCTAGCGGGAGTTCCAGATACGCAGTATTTT. Translating gives CASGLGLAGVPDTQYF.

The CDR3 protein is CASSPGNRISEQYF. The CDR3 DNA is TGTGCCAGCTCACCGGGAAACCGGATCTCCGAGCAGTACTTC. V gene TRBV18 combines with J gene TRBJ2-7; D ambiguous. From germline, CDR1 is KGHSH and CDR2 LQKENI. Trimming removed 3 bases from V and 6 bases from J, with 15 bases in between. This CDR3 spans 14 amino acids.

V is TRBV6-6 and J is TRBJ2-7; either TRBD1 or TRBD2 may fit D (5 bases each). The V end lost 6 bases, the J end lost 0 bases, and 15 bases lay between the germline ends. Germline V gives CDR1 MNHNY, CDR2 SVGAGI (reference sequence). The CDR3 is 15 residues long. DNA of the CDR3: TGTGCCAGCAGGGAAACCACGGGGCCCTCCTACGAGCAGTACTTC. It is translated as CASRETTGPSYEQYF.

The chain couples TRBV11-3 to TRBJ1-2; D uncertain. CDR3 size: 12 residues. CDR1 SGHNT and CDR2 YENEEA come from the germline V gene. V was clipped by 3 bases and J by 1 base, with 3 bases between them. This CDR3 is CASSLDNYGYTF. Here the CDR3 DNA reads TGTGCCAGCAGCTTGGATAACTATGGCTACACCTTC.

The gene calls are TRBV18 and TRBJ1-2; TRBD1 matches 7 bases. CDR1 and CDR2 from the germline V gene are KGHSH and LQKENI. This CDR3 contains 15 residues. The ends lost 3 bases at V and 5 bases at J; junction bases unmatched: 9. The CDR3 DNA sequence: TGTGCCAGCTCACCGAGTGACAGGGCCCCGTATGGCTACACCTTC. Its protein product is CASSPSDRAPYGYTF.

V gene TRBV30 combines with J gene TRBJ1-5; 8 nucleotides line up with TRBD1. This CDR3 has 14 amino acids. Trimming removed 8 bases from V and 2 bases from J; junction bases left unmatched: 8. Germline CDR1 reads GTSNPN; CDR2 reads SVGIG (reference sequence). CDR3 sequence: CAGTGPERNQPQHF. The CDR3 DNA sequence: TGTGCCGGGACAGGCCCCGAGCGCAATCAGCCCCAGCATTTT.

J is TRBJ2-7 and V is TRBV7-9; 8 bases fit TRBD2. V shed 1 base and J 12 bases; nucleotides not matched to a gene: 5. CDR1 and CDR2 (germline): SEHNR, FQNEAQ (reference sequence). There are 12 residues in the CDR3. The CDR3 protein is CASSLGGGRVYF. Here the CDR3 DNA reads TGTGCCAGCAGCTTAGGCGGGGGGAGAGTGTACTTC. Filled out from reference TRBV7-9 and TRBJ2-7, the complete variable domain reads DTGVSQNPRHKITKRGQNVTFRCDPISEHNRLYWYRQTLGQGPEFLTYFQNEAQLEKSRLLSDRFSAERPKGSFSTLEIQRTEQGDSAMYLCASSLGGGRVYFGPGTRLTVT.

The CDR3 sequence: CASSESQTRYF. The CDR3 DNA reads as TGTGCCAGCAGTGAAAGCCAGACTCGGTACTTC. This rearrangement joins TRBV2 to TRBJ2-5; D remains unclear. The CDR3 runs 11 residues. The germline gives CDR1 SNHLY, CDR2 FYNNEI. Trimming took 2 bases from V and 13 from J, leaving 11 bases between them.

The chain uses TRBV11-2 and TRBJ2-3, with 11 bases identical to TRBD2. This CDR3 has 17 residues. Germline V CDR1 and CDR2: SGHAT, FQNNGV. Unmatched junction bases numbered 10, after V lost 5 bases and J lost 3 bases. The CDR3 nucleotides are TGTGCCAGCAGCGGGAGACTAGCGGGAATTTTGACAGATACGCAGTATTTT. Encoded protein: CASSGRLAGILTDTQYF.

This chain connects TRBV19 to TRBJ2-7, with a tentative D call TRBD2 (7 bases). The length of the CDR3 is 17 residues. V lost 6 bases and J lost 5, with 26 bases in between. Germline V gives CDR1 LNHDA, CDR2 SQIVND (reference sequence). DNA for the CDR3: TGTGCCAGTAGGACAGGATGGGCTAGCGGTGCTAAGGACGAGCAGTACTTC. This gives the protein CASRTGWASGAKDEQYF.

The V gene is TRBV7-9, the J gene TRBJ1-1; 10 positions match TRBD1. Germline V CDR1 and CDR2: SEHNR, FQNEAQ (reference sequence). CDR3 length: 16 residues. The trim removed 1 base at V and 0 bases at J, leaving 2 bases unmatched. DNA for the CDR3: TGTGCCAGCAGCTTAGGACAGGGGGCAATGAACACTGAAGCTTTCTTT. It specifies CASSLGQGAMNTEAFF.